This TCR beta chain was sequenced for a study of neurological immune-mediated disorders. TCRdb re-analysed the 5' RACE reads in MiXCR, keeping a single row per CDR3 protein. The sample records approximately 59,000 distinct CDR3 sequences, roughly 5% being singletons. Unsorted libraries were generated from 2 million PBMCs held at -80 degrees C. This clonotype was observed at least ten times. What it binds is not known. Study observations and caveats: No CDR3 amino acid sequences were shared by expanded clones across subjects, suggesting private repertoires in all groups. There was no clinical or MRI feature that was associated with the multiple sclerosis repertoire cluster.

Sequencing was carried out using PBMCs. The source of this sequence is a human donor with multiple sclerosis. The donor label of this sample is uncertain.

Here the CDR3 reads CASSSPGLRNEQFF. For the CDR3, the DNA is TGCGCCAGCAGCTCGCCGGGACTAAGGAATGAGCAGTTCTTC. V gene TRBV5-1 combines with J gene TRBJ2-1, with 7 nucleotides matching TRBD2. V lost 3 bases and J lost 7; bases outside the gene matches: 7. The CDR3 contains 14 residues. Germline values: CDR1 SGHRS, CDR2 YFSETQ.